The 3 T cell receptor beta chains below were found in one sample sequenced in a study of a mutant IDH1 vaccine in newly diagnosed glioma. The data were produced by immunoSEQ multiplex PCR, yet TCRdb's version contains in-frame clones alone and is incomplete. The sample lists 50,000 to 70,000 clones, roughly 80% seen once, with approximately 3.1% in the top ten. These receptors' targets are unknown. Indicated time point: week 5, during vaccination. A 20-mer mutant IDH1 peptide at 300 ug was injected subcutaneously with topical imiquimod. This specimen consisted of PBMCs, obtained from a glioma patient whose treatment included an IDH1 peptide vaccine. These receptors all stem from a woman between 18 and 29 years old with glioma. Some clones in this sample may be carry-over from other donors' samples.

The rearrangement uses TRBV25-1 and TRBJ1-5; 8 bases line up with TRBD1. In germline, CDR1 is MGHDK, CDR2 SYGVNS. This CDR3 has 13 amino acids. V lost 4 bases, J lost 4 bases, and 0 bases stayed unmatched. The CDR3 loop reads CASSGQGNQPQHF. The CDR3 coding sequence is TGTGCCAGCAGTGGACAGGGGAATCAGCCCCAGCATTTT.

The chain recombines TRBV5-1 with TRBJ2-1, with 7 positions matching TRBD1. Germline values: CDR1 SGHRS, CDR2 YFSETQ. This CDR3 region has 20 residues. The ends lost 3 bases at V and 0 bases at J; junction bases unmatched: 18. CDR3 residues: CASSSGRGGAMESSYNEQFF. The DNA for the CDR3 is TGCGCCAGCAGCTCGGGGAGAGGGGGCGCGATGGAATCCTCCTACAATGAGCAGTTCTTC.

The CDR3 sequence is CASSVGGLAGSSTDTQYF. The DNA for the CDR3 is TGTGCCAGCAGCGTCGGGGGACTAGCGGGCTCTAGCACAGATACGCAGTATTTT. The chain carries TRBV9 and TRBJ2-3; 12 bases match TRBD2. The CDR3 extends over 18 amino acids. Germline V gene lookup returns CDR1 SGDLS and CDR2 YYNGEE. The ends lost 2 bases at V and 0 bases at J; junction bases unmatched: 7.